Below are 28 T cell receptor beta chains sequenced from a single sample in a study of beta chain features in type 1 diabetes. Their antigen targets remain unknown. Findings and caveats of the study: Among patients with Type 1 diabetes, TCRB CDR3s were moderately but significantly shorter in every one of the four CD4+ subsets.

Expressed TCRB transcripts were sequenced because the entire RNA isolate underwent reverse transcription. This table comes from immunoSEQ multiplex PCR, and its TCRdb copy is limited to in-frame clones, with some not included. This table has more than 550,000 clones, more than 13% appearing once. The sequencing sample was made of naive CD4+ T cells from blood. The source is a man aged 18 to 29 with type 1 diabetes.

This clone turned up a few times. The V and J genes are TRBV2 and TRBJ2-1; 7 nucleotides agree with TRBD2. Losses at the gene ends were 8 bases for V and 5 bases for J; bases not matched to a gene: 9. The CDR3 contains 14 residues. Germline assignment: CDR1 SNHLY and CDR2 FYNNEI. The CDR3 here is CASLRRETHNEQFF. CDR3 sequence (DNA): TGTGCCAGCTTGAGGCGGGAGACACACAATGAGCAGTTCTTC.

This sequence joins TRBV5-1 and TRBJ2-6, with D perhaps TRBD2 (6 bases). Trimming removed 3 bases from V and 10 bases from J, with 17 bases in between. This CDR3 comprises 15 residues. The germline gives CDR1 SGHRS, CDR2 YFSETQ. CDR3 sequence (DNA): TGCGCCAGCAGCTCTGGGACTCCCGATGTAAACGTCCTGACTTTC. Protein sequence: CASSSGTPDVNVLTF.

The chain couples TRBV7-9 to TRBJ1-2, with TRBD1 as a possible D gene (6 bases). The CDR3 is 15 amino acids. Germline lookup yields CDR1 SEHNR and CDR2 FQNEAQ (reference sequence). Trimming took 4 bases from V and 2 from J, leaving 14 bases between them. The CDR3, as DNA: TGTGCCAGCAGCTCGAGACAGGTCCGAAACTATGGCTACACCTTC. Protein sequence: CASSSRQVRNYGYTF.

The J gene is TRBJ1-2, the V gene TRBV29-1, with a possible D match to TRBD1 (6 bases). The germline CDR1 and CDR2 sequences are SQVTM and ANQGSEA. The V end was cut by 0 bases, the J end by 8 bases, with 13 bases between. This CDR3 has 13 residues. As DNA, the CDR3 is TGCAGCGTTGAAGATATAACAGGGCTCGGCTACACCTTC. Its translation: CSVEDITGLGYTF. Full variable domain (remainder filled in from reference TRBV29-1 and TRBJ1-2): SAVISQKPSRDICQRGTSLTIQCQVDSQVTMMFWYRQQPGQSLTLIATANQGSEATYESGFVIDKFPISRPNLTFSTLTVSNMSPEDSSIYLCSVEDITGLGYTFGSGTRLTVV.

The chain recombines TRBV4-3 with TRBJ1-5; D is perhaps TRBD1 (5 bases). Germline values: CDR1 LGHNA, CDR2 YSLEER. This CDR3 comprises 17 residues. Deletions cut 0 bases from V and 0 bases from J, with 12 bases between. CDR3 nucleotide sequence: TGCGCCAGCAGCCAAGAAGCAGGGTGGGGTAGCAATCAGCCCCAGCATTTT. Amino acids: CASSQEAGWGSNQPQHF.

This chain joins TRBV5-6 and TRBJ1-2, with D perhaps matching TRBD1 (6 bases). The CDR3 consists of 14 residues. The V end was cut by 7 bases, the J end by 2 bases, with 15 bases between. Germline CDR1 is SGHDT and CDR2 is YYEEEE. The CDR3 DNA reads as TGTGCCAGCTACCCCGCGGGGGGCAACTATGGCTACACCTTC. This gives the protein CASYPAGGNYGYTF.

The V and J genes are TRBV4-1 and TRBJ2-3, with D maybe TRBD2 (5 bases). CDR1 is MGHRA and CDR2 is YSYEKL in the germline V gene. CDR3 length equals 16 residues. V dropped 1 base and J dropped 4 bases, with 15 bases sitting between them. DNA for the CDR3: TGCGCCAGCAGCCAAGCGCCCGCTGGGAGTTCAGATACGCAGTATTTT. This gives the protein CASSQAPAGSSDTQYF.

This clone was seen more than once but under ten times. V and J are TRBV9 and TRBJ2-2; D is perhaps TRBD1 (6 bases). The CDR3 consists of 16 residues. Trimming cost V 0 bases and J 4 bases, with 13 bases left between them. The germline V gene encodes CDR1 SGDLS and CDR2 YYNGEE. CDR3 in amino acids: CASSVGAGVTTGELFF. As DNA, the CDR3 is TGTGCCAGCAGCGTAGGGGCAGGGGTGACCACCGGGGAGCTGTTTTTT. Full variable domain (rest looked up from reference TRBV9 and TRBJ2-2): DSGVTQTPKHLITATGQRVTLRCSPRSGDLSVYWYQQSLDQGLQFLIQYYNGEERAKGNILERFSAQQFPDLHSELNLSSLELGDSALYFCASSVGAGVTTGELFFGEGSRLTVL.

This clone was detected only a few times. This chain uses TRBV15 with TRBJ2-6; D may be TRBD1 (5 bases). CDR1 LNHNV and CDR2 YYDKDF come from the germline V gene (reference sequence). The CDR3 spans 19 residues. Trimming took off 0 bases at V and 2 bases at J, with 17 bases between the two ends. CDR3 region: CATSRDGAAIVPGANVLTF. The CDR3 region has the DNA TGTGCCACCAGCAGAGATGGGGCAGCTATCGTGCCTGGGGCCAACGTCCTGACTTTC.

This clone occurred a few times. The chain combines TRBV6-1 with TRBJ2-1; D is perhaps TRBD2 (6 bases). The CDR3 has 13 residues. V lost 7 bases and J lost 7, with 14 bases in between. The V gene's germline CDR1 is MNHNS and CDR2 SASEGT. The CDR3 DNA follows: TGTGCCAGCATCTTCGTTGGGGGGAATGAGCAGTTCTTC. It yields the protein CASIFVGGNEQFF.

The V gene is TRBV27, the J gene TRBJ2-7; D unresolved. This CDR3 comprises 14 residues. V shed 8 bases and J shed 2 bases, with 16 bases lying between them. Per germline, CDR1 MNHEY and CDR2 SMNVEV (reference sequence). The CDR3 DNA reads TGTGCCAGCTCTCCCTGGCTCAGCCCCTACGAGCAGTACTTC. Translating gives CASSPWLSPYEQYF.

This clone appeared a few times. At the DNA level, this CDR3 is encoded by other sequences in the same sample as well. The chain combines TRBV20-1 with TRBJ2-1; D remains ambiguous. This CDR3 has 11 residues. In germline, CDR1 is DFQATT, CDR2 SNEGSKA (reference sequence). V dropped 3 bases and J dropped 2 bases, with 2 bases sitting between them. The CDR3 DNA reads TGCAGTGCTAGGGCCTACAATGAGCAGTTCTTC. Translation: CSARAYNEQFF.

This clone has just a few counts. J is TRBJ2-1 and V is TRBV15; TRBD1 matches 8 bases. J lost 9 bases, V lost 6 bases, and 13 bases had no gene match. Germline lookup yields CDR1 LNHNV and CDR2 YYDKDF (reference sequence). CDR3 size: 15 residues. The CDR3: CATSSLQGAKSEQFF. In DNA form, the CDR3 reads TGTGCCACCAGTAGTTTGCAGGGGGCTAAGTCTGAGCAGTTCTTC.

The rearrangement joins TRBV4-2 to TRBJ1-1, with D hard to call. CDR3 length: 13 amino acids. The V gene lost 5 bases and the J gene lost 4 bases, with 11 bases spanning the gap. Germline V lookup: CDR1 LGHNA, CDR2 YNFKEQ. CDR3 in DNA: TGTGCCAGCAGCTTAGCTGGTTTCACTGAAGCTTTCTTT. It encodes CASSLAGFTEAFF.

This clone has a handful of counts. The V call is TRBV29-1, the J call TRBJ2-5; D unresolved. V was cut by 4 bases and J by 1 base, with 10 bases left in between. This CDR3 region has 13 residues. CDR1 and CDR2 from the germline V gene are SQVTM and ANQGSEA. DNA of the CDR3: TGCAGCGTTGGACGGTTACTCCAAGAGACCCAGTACTTC. Translating it yields CSVGRLLQETQYF.

The rearrangement joins TRBV6-1 to TRBJ1-2, with 8 bases that match TRBD1. V gave up 4 bases and J gave up 13 bases; unmatched junction bases: 11. This CDR3 contains 13 residues. Germline V gene data show CDR1 as MNHNS and CDR2 as SASEGT. The chain's CDR3 is CASSGQGKGAATF. Here the CDR3 DNA reads TGTGCCAGCAGTGGACAGGGGAAAGGTGCCGCCACCTTC.

The chain links TRBV28 to TRBJ2-7, with D perhaps assigned TRBD1 or TRBD2 (5 bases each). Trimming stripped 7 bases from V and 4 bases from J, with 11 bases between. Germline V gene sequence: CDR1 MDHEN, CDR2 SYDVKM. This CDR3 contains 12 residues. CDR3 nucleotides: TGTGCCAGCACCGTTGGGGGATACGAGCAGTACTTC. Protein sequence: CASTVGGYEQYF.

This clone turned up a few times. The V gene is TRBV27, the J gene TRBJ2-2; D ambiguous. Germline values: CDR1 MNHEY, CDR2 SMNVEV (reference sequence). Trimming took off 2 bases at V and 2 bases at J, with 3 bases between the two ends. CDR3 size: 13 residues. CDR3 loop: CASSLPNTGELFF. The CDR3, as DNA: TGTGCCAGCAGTTTACCCAACACCGGGGAGCTGTTTTTT.

This clone showed up just a few times. V is TRBV4-2 and J is TRBJ2-1, with D hard to call. There are 15 residues in the CDR3. Trimming took 1 base from V and 5 from J, leaving 12 bases between them. Germline CDR1 is LGHNA and CDR2 is YNFKEQ. The CDR3 region is CASSQGIGADNEQFF. CDR3 nucleotides: TGTGCCAGCAGCCAAGGTATAGGCGCGGACAATGAGCAGTTCTTC.

This chain links TRBV30 with TRBJ1-6, with D unclear. This CDR3 has 16 amino acids. Trimming removed 0 bases at V and 0 bases at J, with 9 bases between. Germline values: CDR1 GTSNPN, CDR2 SVGIG (reference sequence). The CDR3 region has the DNA TGTGCCTGGAGTGTCCCACAGAACTCCTATAATTCACCCCTCCACTTT. Protein product: CAWSVPQNSYNSPLHF.

This clone has a handful of counts. V usage is TRBV9 and J usage is TRBJ1-2; tentatively, D is TRBD1 (5 bases). V lost 0 bases and J 8 bases, leaving 11 bases between the germline ends. Looked up from germline, CDR1 is SGDLS and CDR2 is YYNGEE. The CDR3 has 13 amino acids. The CDR3 DNA sequence: TGTGCCAGCAGCGTAGCATCAGGGCTAGGCTACACCTTC. It encodes CASSVASGLGYTF.

This clone showed up just a few times. This sample also contains other DNA sequences that code for the same CDR3. The chain is built from TRBV18 and TRBJ2-3; a possible D gene is TRBD1 (5 bases). This CDR3 comprises 14 residues. The V end lost 3 bases, the J end lost 3 bases, and 10 bases lay between the germline ends. Germline assignment: CDR1 KGHSH and CDR2 LQKENI. CDR3 residues: CASSPDRSTDTQYF. CDR3 nucleotides: TGTGCCAGCTCACCCGACAGATCGACAGATACGCAGTATTTT.

The chain has TRBV13 and TRBJ1-1, with D maybe TRBD1 (6 bases). Germline V lookup: CDR1 PRHDT, CDR2 FYEKMQ (reference sequence). The CDR3 is 15 amino acids. The V and J ends lost 5 bases and 5 bases respectively, with 18 bases between them. The CDR3 reads CASSVPGLRGTEAFF. DNA of the CDR3: TGTGCCAGCAGCGTCCCCGGCCTGAGGGGGACTGAAGCTTTCTTT.

This clone was counted a few times. CDR3 nucleotides: TGTGCCAGCAGTTATGAGGGGGCGCGAACTGAAGCTTTCTTT. Translating it yields CASSYEGARTEAFF. V gene TRBV6-6 combines with J gene TRBJ1-1, with 7 bases fitting TRBD1. V was clipped by 3 bases and J by 5 bases; unmatched bases: 6. Germline lookup yields CDR1 MNHNY and CDR2 SVGAGI (reference sequence). There are 14 residues in the CDR3.

This clone was seen a handful of times. The chain uses TRBV7-6 and TRBJ2-7; a weak D match, TRBD1 (6 bases). The CDR3 consists of 14 residues. V lost 5 bases and J lost 5, with 16 bases in between. The V gene's germline CDR1 is SGHVS and CDR2 FNYEAQ. In DNA, the CDR3 is TGTGCCAGCAGCCCCGGAACAGGGTGGGACGAGCAGTACTTC. Protein: CASSPGTGWDEQYF.

This chain joins TRBV2 and TRBJ2-1; 9 bases are shared with TRBD1. Per the germline V gene, CDR1 is SNHLY and CDR2 is FYNNEI. CDR3 size: 17 residues. V was pared by 6 bases and J by 5 bases, with 14 bases of the junction left unmatched. The CDR3 here is CASRPYEGGQGDNEQFF. CDR3 nucleotides: TGTGCCAGCAGACCGTATGAAGGGGGACAGGGAGACAATGAGCAGTTCTTC.

The J gene is TRBJ1-6, the V gene TRBV7-9, with D possibly being TRBD1 (5 bases). V lost 8 bases to trimming and J lost 7 bases, with 12 bases between them. The CDR3 has 13 residues. Germline CDR1 reads SEHNR; CDR2 reads FQNEAQ (reference sequence). CDR3: CASDGAGNSPLHF. CDR3 coding DNA: TGTGCCAGCGATGGGGCAGGAAATTCACCCCTCCACTTT. Combining the CDR3 with reference TRBV7-9 and TRBJ1-6 gives the whole variable domain DTGVSQNPRHKITKRGQNVTFRCDPISEHNRLYWYRQTLGQGPEFLTYFQNEAQLEKSRLLSDRFSAERPKGSFSTLEIQRTEQGDSAMYLCASDGAGNSPLHFGNGTRLTVT.

This clone has more than one count but fewer than ten. V and J are TRBV9 and TRBJ1-2; D remains ambiguous. This CDR3 spans 15 amino acids. Germline V gene lookup returns CDR1 SGDLS and CDR2 YYNGEE. Trimming cost V 4 bases and J 2 bases, with 15 bases left between them. CDR3 coding DNA: TGTGCCAGCAGCCCCTCCGACCCGGGGAACTATGGCTACACCTTC. Translated: CASSPSDPGNYGYTF.